The rows below give T cell receptor beta chains drawn from one sample of a study of blood T cells in healthy people across ages. TCRdb called the 5' RACE reads again in MiXCR, with one record for every CDR3 protein. Seen here are around 1.7 million distinct CDR3 sequences, roughly 28% observed once, and the top ten hold about 8%. Sequencing was performed on blood. Receptor source: a woman in her 30s in good health. Both conserved end residues are part of each CDR3. D genes are given only for firm matches. Expanded clones are given a class, and other clones once, few, many or no size at all.

j_call d_call clone_size v_call cdr3_aa cdr3_nt
TRBJ1-1 NA many TRBV4-1 CASSQQGPMNTEAFF TGCGCCAGCAGCCAACAGGGACCCATGAACACTGAAGCTTTCTTT
TRBJ2-1 NA few TRBV12-5 CASGLPTVANEQFF TGTGCTAGTGGTTTGCCGACAGTCGCCAATGAGCAGTTCTTC
TRBJ2-3 TRBD1 NA TRBV29-1 CSVSTGVRTDTQYF TGCAGCGTCTCAACAGGGGTCAGGACAGATACGCAGTATTTT
TRBJ2-1 TRBD2 NA TRBV20-1 CSASRRYMTRGGGYNEQVF TGCAGTGCTAGCCGGCGATATATGACCCGGGGGGGCGGGTACAATGAGCAGGTCTTC
TRBJ1-3 TRBD1 NA TRBV12-3/TRBV12-4 CASRETGGRNTIYF TGTGCCAGCAGGGAAACAGGGGGCCGAAACACCATATATTTT
TRBJ1-1 NA many TRBV5-1 CASSLVRLIMGTEAFF TGCGCCAGCAGCTTGGTACGACTCATCATGGGGACTGAAGCTTTCTTT
TRBJ2-7 NA NA TRBV5-1 CASSLEDSYNEQYF TGCGCCAGCAGCTTGGAGGACTCCTACAATGAGCAGTACTTC
TRBJ2-7 TRBD2 few TRBV6-1 CASSEELAAHEQYF TGTGCCAGCAGTGAAGAACTAGCGGCACACGAGCAGTACTTC
TRBJ1-5 NA NA TRBV4-3 CASSQEAYSNQPQHF TGCGCCAGCAGCCAAGAGGCATATAGCAATCAGCCCCAGCATTTT
TRBJ2-7 TRBD2 NA TRBV25-1 CAHSPGLAGGSEQYF TGTGCCCACTCCCCGGGACTAGCGGGAGGGAGCGAGCAGTACTTC
TRBJ1-2 NA many TRBV6-6 CASSTRDGNYGYTF TGTGCCAGCAGCACCCGGGACGGTAACTATGGCTACACCTTC
TRBJ2-3 TRBD1 few TRBV24-1 CAASPGQGRDTQYF TGTGCCGCCAGCCCAGGACAGGGCCGAGATACGCAGTATTTT
TRBJ2-7 NA few TRBV3-1 CASSQLSGRGEQYF TGTGCCAGCAGCCAGTTATCAGGGCGTGGCGAGCAGTACTTC
TRBJ1-5 TRBD1 NA TRBV6-1 CVSSEGQGAGSNQPQHF TGTGTCAGCAGTGAAGGACAGGGGGCTGGTAGCAATCAGCCCCAGCATTTT
TRBJ2-1 TRBD2 few TRBV5-5 CASGLAGSNEQFF TGTGCCAGTGGACTAGCGGGGAGTAATGAGCAGTTCTTC
TRBJ2-5 NA once TRBV4-3 CASSRRSGTLEETQYF TGCGCCAGCAGCCGGAGGTCCGGGACATTAGAAGAGACCCAGTACTTC
TRBJ2-1 NA NA TRBV21-1 CASSRSWPSFYNEQFF TGTGCCAGCAGCAGGTCCTGGCCCAGTTTTTACAATGAGCAGTTCTTC
TRBJ2-3 TRBD2 NA TRBV12-5 CASGSRAGELTDTQYF TGTGCTAGTGGTAGCCGTGCGGGAGAACTTACAGATACGCAGTATTTT
TRBJ1-2 TRBD1 NA TRBV2 CASILDRGVDGYTF TGTGCCAGCATCCTTGACAGGGGTGTTGATGGCTACACCTTC
TRBJ2-3 TRBD2 NA TRBV30 CAWSDPGLAGGRSSTDTQYF TGTGCCTGGAGCGACCCGGGACTAGCGGGGGGAAGATCTAGCACAGATACGCAGTATTTT
TRBJ1-2 NA NA TRBV7-2 CASSLVGRGDYGYTF TGTGCCAGCAGCTTAGTTGGTAGGGGAGACTATGGCTACACCTTC
TRBJ1-2 NA many TRBV20-1 CSARDVLEEAYTF TGCAGTGCTAGAGACGTCTTGGAGGAGGCCTACACCTTC
TRBJ2-4 TRBD1 NA TRBV7-9 CASSLGGTEILKNIQYF TGTGCCAGCAGCTTAGGGGGGACAGAGATACTGAAAAACATTCAGTACTTC
TRBJ2-6 NA few TRBV10-2 CASRVGGSGANVLTF TGCGCCAGCAGGGTTGGGGGCTCTGGGGCCAACGTCCTGACTTTC
TRBJ2-2 NA once TRBV28 CASSRGDVANTGELFF TGTGCCAGCAGCCGCGGGGACGTAGCGAACACCGGGGAGCTGTTTTTT
TRBJ2-5 TRBD2 once TRBV11-2 CAGSLVGGGLETQYF TGTGCCGGCAGCTTAGTCGGGGGGGGCCTTGAGACCCAGTACTTC
TRBJ2-7 NA many TRBV20-1 CSASVAASYEQYF TGCAGTGCTAGTGTAGCGGCCTCCTACGAGCAGTACTTC
TRBJ1-4 NA NA TRBV5-1 CASSLAARQGSEKLFF TGCGCCAGCAGCTTGGCTGCTAGGCAGGGGTCGGAAAAACTGTTTTTT
TRBJ2-7 TRBD1 few TRBV5-1 CASTDVRTGSYEQYF TGCGCCAGCACCGACGTGAGGACAGGGTCCTACGAGCAGTACTTC
TRBJ2-7 TRBD1 NA TRBV20-1 CSARDGDRVSYEQYF TGCAGTGCTAGAGACGGGGACAGAGTATCCTACGAGCAGTACTTC
TRBJ2-2 NA NA TRBV3-1 CASSRRSTGTTGELFF TGTGCCAGCAGCCGCCGCTCAACAGGTACCACCGGGGAGCTGTTTTTT
TRBJ1-5 NA NA TRBV2 CASSENDSNQPQHF TGTGCCAGCAGTGAAAACGACAGTAATCAGCCCCAGCATTTT
TRBJ2-3 TRBD1 many TRBV4-2 CASSRQGPTNTDTQYF TGTGCCAGCAGCCGACAGGGCCCAACCAACACAGATACGCAGTATTTT
TRBJ2-2 NA NA TRBV6-2/TRBV6-3 CASSSTNQGPGELFF TGTGCCAGCAGTTCTACCAACCAGGGTCCCGGGGAGCTGTTTTTT
TRBJ2-1 TRBD1 NA TRBV20-1 CSAPTRGQGWRRAYNEQFF TGCAGTGCTCCAACTCGGGGACAGGGGTGGCGGAGGGCCTACAATGAGCAGTTCTTC
TRBJ2-7 TRBD2 NA TRBV7-2 CASSSPGLASYEQYF TGTGCCAGCAGCTCCCCGGGACTAGCGAGCTACGAGCAGTACTTC
TRBJ2-5 NA NA TRBV27 CASSTEGLVTQYF TGTGCCAGCAGCACGGAGGGGCTGGTGACCCAGTACTTC
TRBJ1-1 NA NA TRBV5-1 CASRGRVKQTEAFF TGCGCCAGCAGGGGTCGAGTAAAGCAGACTGAAGCTTTCTTT
TRBJ2-7 NA NA TRBV30 CAWSVGHGVRGYEQYF TGTGCCTGGAGTGTAGGTCACGGGGTTCGGGGCTACGAGCAGTACTTC
TRBJ2-7 NA few TRBV6-1 CASSDGRGFAARRGFYEQYF TGTGCCAGCAGCGACGGACGGGGGTTTGCTGCTCGAAGAGGGTTTTACGAGCAGTACTTC
TRBJ1-1 NA NA TRBV27 CASRPRPRGEAFF TGTGCCAGCAGGCCACGTCCAAGGGGAGAAGCTTTCTTT
TRBJ1-6 TRBD1 NA TRBV6-5 CASSSDRGRSYNSPLHF TGTGCCAGCAGTTCGGACAGGGGTAGATCCTATAATTCACCCCTCCACTTT
TRBJ1-1 TRBD1 NA TRBV5-5 CASSSTNRGGGTEAFF TGTGCCAGCAGCTCGACTAACAGGGGAGGAGGCACTGAAGCTTTCTTT
TRBJ1-5 TRBD1 NA TRBV7-2 CASSLEGTGDQPQHF TGTGCCAGCAGCTTAGAGGGTACAGGGGATCAGCCCCAGCATTTT
TRBJ2-7 NA few TRBV28 CASSSGAGADYEQYF TGTGCCAGCAGCTCTGGGGCAGGGGCTGATTACGAGCAGTACTTC
TRBJ1-6 NA NA TRBV27 CASTPGGSYNSLLHF TGTGCCAGCACGCCTGGAGGCAGCTATAATTCACTCCTCCACTTT
TRBJ2-1 NA NA TRBV28 CASSLSMWLDVSYNEQFF TGTGCCAGCAGTTTGTCCATGTGGCTGGACGTATCCTACAATGAGCAGTTCTTC
TRBJ2-4 NA many TRBV7-2 CASSSALAKNIQYF TGTGCCAGCAGCTCCGCCCTAGCCAAAAACATTCAGTACTTC
TRBJ2-5 NA NA TRBV12-3/TRBV12-4 CASSLGDIEETQYF TGTGCCAGCAGTCTCGGGGACATTGAAGAGACCCAGTACTTC
TRBJ1-2 NA NA TRBV12-3/TRBV12-4 CASSSVERQGYTF TGTGCCAGCAGTAGTGTGGAGAGGCAGGGCTACACCTTC
TRBJ1-5 TRBD1 NA TRBV9 CASSVTGTGEPQHF TGTGCCAGCAGCGTGACCGGGACAGGGGAGCCCCAGCATTTT
TRBJ2-7 NA few TRBV7-2 CASSLDTYYEQYF TGTGCCAGCAGCTTAGATACCTACTACGAGCAGTACTTC
TRBJ2-7 NA NA TRBV27 CASSLRVSYSADEQYF TGTGCCAGCAGCCTTCGGGTGAGTTATAGTGCGGACGAGCAGTACTTC
TRBJ2-3 TRBD1 many TRBV5-1 CASSSDNRGPTDTQYF TGCGCCAGCAGCTCTGATAACAGGGGACCCACAGATACGCAGTATTTT
TRBJ1-4 TRBD1 NA TRBV12-3/TRBV12-4 CASSPRARGTGEKLFF TGTGCCAGCAGCCCACGGGCGCGGGGGACAGGTGAAAAACTGTTTTTT
TRBJ2-2 NA NA TRBV5-4 CVSGPQGSTGELFF TGTGTCAGTGGGCCACAGGGCAGCACCGGGGAGCTGTTTTTT
TRBJ2-1 NA many TRBV6-5 CASSSRVPNYNEQFF TGTGCCAGCAGTTCCAGGGTCCCTAATTACAATGAGCAGTTCTTC
TRBJ2-5 NA few TRBV20-1 CSARESGSAQETQYF TGCAGTGCTAGAGAAAGTGGGAGCGCCCAAGAGACCCAGTACTTC
TRBJ2-1 NA NA TRBV7-3 CASSLIASPGTYNEQFF TGTGCCAGCAGCTTAATCGCATCGCCAGGGACCTACAATGAGCAGTTCTTC